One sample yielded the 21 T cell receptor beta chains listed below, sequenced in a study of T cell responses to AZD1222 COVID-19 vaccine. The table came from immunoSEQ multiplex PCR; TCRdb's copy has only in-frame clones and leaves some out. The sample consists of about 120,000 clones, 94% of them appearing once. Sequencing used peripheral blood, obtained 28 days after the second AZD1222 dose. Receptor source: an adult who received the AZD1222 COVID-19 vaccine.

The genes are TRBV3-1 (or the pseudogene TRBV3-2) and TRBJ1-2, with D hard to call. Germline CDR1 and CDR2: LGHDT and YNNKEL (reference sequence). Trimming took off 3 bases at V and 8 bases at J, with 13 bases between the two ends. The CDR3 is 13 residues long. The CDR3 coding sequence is TGTGCCAGCAGCCAGAGAGGGAGTTACGGCTACACCTTC. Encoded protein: CASSQRGSYGYTF.

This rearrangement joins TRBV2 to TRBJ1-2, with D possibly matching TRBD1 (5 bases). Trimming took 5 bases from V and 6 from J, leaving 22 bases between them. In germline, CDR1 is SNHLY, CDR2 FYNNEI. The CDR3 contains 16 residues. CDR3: CASSLGSYRGGDGYTF. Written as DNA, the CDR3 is TGTGCCAGCAGTCTAGGCTCCTATAGGGGCGGGGATGGCTACACCTTC.

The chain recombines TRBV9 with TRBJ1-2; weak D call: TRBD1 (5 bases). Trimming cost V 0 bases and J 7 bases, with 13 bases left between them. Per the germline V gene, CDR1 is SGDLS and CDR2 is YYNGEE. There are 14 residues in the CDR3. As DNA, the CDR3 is TGTGCCAGCAGCGTAGAATTGTCAGGGAGTGGCTACACCTTC. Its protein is CASSVELSGSGYTF.

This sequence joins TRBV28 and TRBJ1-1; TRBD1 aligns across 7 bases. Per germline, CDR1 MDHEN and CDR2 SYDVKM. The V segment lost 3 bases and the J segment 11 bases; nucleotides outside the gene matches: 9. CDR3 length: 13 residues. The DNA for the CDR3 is TGTGCCAGCAGTTTTAGGGGGACAGCCGTGGCTTTCTTT. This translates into CASSFRGTAVAFF. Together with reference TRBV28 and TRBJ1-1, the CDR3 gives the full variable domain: DVKVTQSSRYLVKRTGEKVFLECVQDMDHENMFWYRQDPGLGLRLIYFSYDVKMKEKGDIPEGYSVSREKKERFSLILESASTNQTSMYLCASSFRGTAVAFFGQGTRLTVV.

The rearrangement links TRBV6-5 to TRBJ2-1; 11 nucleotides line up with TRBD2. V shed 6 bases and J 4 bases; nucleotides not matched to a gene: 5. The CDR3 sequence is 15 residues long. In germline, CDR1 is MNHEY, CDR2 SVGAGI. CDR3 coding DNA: TGTGCCAGCAGGCTAGCGGGAGGCGGGTACAATGAGCAGTTCTTC. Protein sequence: CASRLAGGGYNEQFF.

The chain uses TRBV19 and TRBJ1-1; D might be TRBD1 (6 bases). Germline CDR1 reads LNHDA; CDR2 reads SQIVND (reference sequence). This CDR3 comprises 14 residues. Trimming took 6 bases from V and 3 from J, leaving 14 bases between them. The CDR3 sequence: CASRRGREDTEAFF. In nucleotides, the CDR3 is TGTGCCAGTAGGAGGGGGAGGGAAGACACTGAAGCTTTCTTT. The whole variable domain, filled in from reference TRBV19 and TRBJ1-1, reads DGGITQSPKYLFRKEGQNVTLSCEQNLNHDAMYWYRQDPGQGLRLIYYSQIVNDFQKGDIAEGYSVSREKKESFPLTVTSAQKNPTAFYLCASRRGREDTEAFFGQGTRLTVV.

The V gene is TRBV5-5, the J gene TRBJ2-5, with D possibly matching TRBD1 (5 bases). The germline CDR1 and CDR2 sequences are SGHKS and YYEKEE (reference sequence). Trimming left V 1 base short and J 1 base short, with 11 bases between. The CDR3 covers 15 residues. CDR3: CASSLNEGVQETQYF. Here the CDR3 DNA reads TGTGCCAGCAGCTTGAATGAAGGGGTCCAAGAGACCCAGTACTTC.

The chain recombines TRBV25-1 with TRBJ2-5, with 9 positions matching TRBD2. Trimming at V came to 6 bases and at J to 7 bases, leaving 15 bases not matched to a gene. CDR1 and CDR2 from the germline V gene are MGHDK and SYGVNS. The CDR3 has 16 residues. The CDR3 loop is CASRPSGAGGSGTQYF. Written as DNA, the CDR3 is TGTGCCAGCAGACCCTCGGGAGCGGGAGGTAGCGGGACCCAGTACTTC.

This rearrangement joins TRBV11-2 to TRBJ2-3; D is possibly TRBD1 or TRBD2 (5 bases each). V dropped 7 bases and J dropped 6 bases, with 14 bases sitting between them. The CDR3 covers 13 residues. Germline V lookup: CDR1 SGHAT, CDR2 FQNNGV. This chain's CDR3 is CASTPRGPDTQYF. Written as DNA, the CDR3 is TGTGCCAGCACCCCTCGGGGCCCGGATACGCAGTATTTT.

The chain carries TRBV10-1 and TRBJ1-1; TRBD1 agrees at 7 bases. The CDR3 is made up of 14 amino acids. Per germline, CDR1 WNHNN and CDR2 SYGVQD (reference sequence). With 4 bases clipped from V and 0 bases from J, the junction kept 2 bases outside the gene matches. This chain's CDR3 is CASSVTGLNTEAFF. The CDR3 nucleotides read TGCGCCAGCAGTGTGACAGGGTTGAACACTGAAGCTTTCTTT.

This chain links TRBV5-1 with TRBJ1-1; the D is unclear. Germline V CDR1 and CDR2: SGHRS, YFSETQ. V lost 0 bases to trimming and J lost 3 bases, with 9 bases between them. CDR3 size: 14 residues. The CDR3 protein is CASSLVRVDTEAFF. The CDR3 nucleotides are TGCGCCAGCAGCTTGGTAAGAGTGGACACTGAAGCTTTCTTT.

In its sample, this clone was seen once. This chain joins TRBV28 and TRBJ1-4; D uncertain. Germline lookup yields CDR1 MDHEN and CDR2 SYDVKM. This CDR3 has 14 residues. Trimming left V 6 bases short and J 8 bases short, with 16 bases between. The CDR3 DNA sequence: TGTGCCAGCAGCGTTTACTTACGGGAGGAAAAACTGTTTTTT. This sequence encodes CASSVYLREEKLFF.

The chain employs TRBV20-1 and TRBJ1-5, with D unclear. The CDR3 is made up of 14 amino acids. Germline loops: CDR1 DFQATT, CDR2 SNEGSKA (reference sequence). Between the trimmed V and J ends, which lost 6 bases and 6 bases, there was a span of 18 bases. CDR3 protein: CSASRVGWIQPQHF. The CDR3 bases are TGCAGTGCGAGTCGGGTGGGTTGGATTCAGCCCCAGCATTTT.

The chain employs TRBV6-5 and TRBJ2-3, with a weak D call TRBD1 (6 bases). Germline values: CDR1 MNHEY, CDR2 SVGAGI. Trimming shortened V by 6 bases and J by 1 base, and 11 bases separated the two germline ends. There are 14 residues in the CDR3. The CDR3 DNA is TGTGCCAGCAGCCCGGGACACGGCACAGATACGCAGTATTTT. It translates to CASSPGHGTDTQYF.

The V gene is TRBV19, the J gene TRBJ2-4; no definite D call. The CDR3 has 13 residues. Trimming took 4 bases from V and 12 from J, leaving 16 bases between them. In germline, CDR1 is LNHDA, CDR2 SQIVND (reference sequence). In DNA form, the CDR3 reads TGTGCCAGTAGTACCCGGAGTGGGGTAACTCAGTACTTC. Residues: CASSTRSGVTQYF.

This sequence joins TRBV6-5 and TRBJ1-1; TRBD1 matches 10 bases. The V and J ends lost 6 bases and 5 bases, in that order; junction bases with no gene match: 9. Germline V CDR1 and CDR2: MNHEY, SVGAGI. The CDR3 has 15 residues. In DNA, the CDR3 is TGTGCCAGCAGGTCCGGGACAGGGGCTCGGACTGAAGCTTTCTTT. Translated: CASRSGTGARTEAFF.

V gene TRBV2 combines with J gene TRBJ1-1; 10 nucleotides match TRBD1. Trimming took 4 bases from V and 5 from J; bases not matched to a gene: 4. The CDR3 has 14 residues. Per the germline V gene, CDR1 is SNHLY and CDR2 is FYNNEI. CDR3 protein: CASSVTGGWTEAFF. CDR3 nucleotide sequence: TGTGCCAGCAGTGTGACAGGGGGCTGGACTGAAGCTTTCTTT. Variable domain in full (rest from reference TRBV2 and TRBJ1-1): EPEVTQTPSHQVTQMGQEVILRCVPISNHLYFYWYRQILGQKVEFLVSFYNNEISEKSEIFDDQFSVERPDGSNFTLKIRSTKLEDSAMYFCASSVTGGWTEAFFGQGTRLTVV.

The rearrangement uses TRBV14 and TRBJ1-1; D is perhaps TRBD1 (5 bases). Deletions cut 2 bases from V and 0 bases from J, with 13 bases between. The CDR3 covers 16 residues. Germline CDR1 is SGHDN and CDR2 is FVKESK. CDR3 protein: CASSQPLGGLNTEAFF. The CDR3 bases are TGTGCCAGCAGCCAACCGCTCGGGGGGTTGAACACTGAAGCTTTCTTT.

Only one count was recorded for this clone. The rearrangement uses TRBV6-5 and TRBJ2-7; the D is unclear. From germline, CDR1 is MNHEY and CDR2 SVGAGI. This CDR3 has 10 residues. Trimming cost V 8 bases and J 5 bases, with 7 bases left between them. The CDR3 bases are TGTGCCAGCCGGTACGACGAGCAGTACTTC. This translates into CASRYDEQYF.

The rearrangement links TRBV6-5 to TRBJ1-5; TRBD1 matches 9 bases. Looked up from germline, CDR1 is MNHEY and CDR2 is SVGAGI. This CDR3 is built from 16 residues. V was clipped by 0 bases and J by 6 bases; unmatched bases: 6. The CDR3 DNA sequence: TGTGCCAGCAGTTACTCCGGGACAGGGCTCGGTCAGCCCCAGCATTTT. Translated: CASSYSGTGLGQPQHF.

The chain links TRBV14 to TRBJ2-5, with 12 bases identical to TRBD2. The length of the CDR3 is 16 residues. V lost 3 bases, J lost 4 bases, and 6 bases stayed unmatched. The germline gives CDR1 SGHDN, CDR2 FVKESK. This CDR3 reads CASSHRLAGVLETQYF. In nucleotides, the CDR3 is TGTGCCAGCAGCCACAGACTAGCGGGAGTCTTAGAGACCCAGTACTTC.